A single sample is the source of the 27 T cell receptor beta chains below, sequenced in a study of beta chain features in type 1 diabetes. As every portion of the isolated RNA was reverse transcribed, the sequencing read expressed TCRB transcripts. Sequencing used immunoSEQ multiplex PCR; TCRdb keeps in-frame clones, though not all of them. The sample carries about 330,000 clones, about 11% recorded once. Sequences were obtained from naive CD4+ T cells from blood. These receptors all come from a woman in her thirties in good health.

The rearrangement joins TRBV5-1 to TRBJ2-5, with 9 bases that match TRBD2. The V gene's germline CDR1 is SGHRS and CDR2 YFSETQ. The CDR3 extends over 15 amino acids. V gave up 3 bases and J gave up 2 bases; unmatched junction bases: 5. DNA for the CDR3: TGCGCCAGCAGCTACAGACTAGCGGAACAAGAGACCCAGTACTTC. Residues: CASSYRLAEQETQYF.

This clone was recorded a few times. This chain links TRBV7-9 with TRBJ2-1; 11 bases match TRBD2. The CDR3 is 16 amino acids. Germline-derived CDR1 and CDR2 are SEHNR and FQNEAQ (reference sequence). V lost 3 bases and J lost 5; bases outside the gene matches: 6. The CDR3 DNA reads TGTGCCAGCAGCTTTCTTGGGACTAGCGGACACAATGAGCAGTTCTTC. Translating gives CASSFLGTSGHNEQFF.

This clone was seen a few times. V is TRBV7-9 and J is TRBJ1-2, with TRBD1 matching 10 bases. V was pared by 8 bases and J by 2 bases, with 5 bases of the junction left unmatched. This CDR3 is built from 14 residues. CDR1 and CDR2 (germline): SEHNR, FQNEAQ (reference sequence). CDR3 in amino acids: CASAPGQGNYGYTF. Here the CDR3 DNA reads TGTGCCAGCGCCCCGGGACAGGGGAACTATGGCTACACCTTC.

This clone occurred a few times. V usage is TRBV18 and J usage is TRBJ2-3; 10 bases line up with TRBD2. The V gene's germline CDR1 is KGHSH and CDR2 LQKENI. This CDR3 has 16 residues. Trimming removed 3 bases from V and 3 bases from J; junction bases left unmatched: 6. This CDR3 is CASSPGLAGETDTQYF. The CDR3 DNA sequence: TGTGCCAGCTCACCCGGGCTAGCGGGAGAGACAGATACGCAGTATTTT.

This chain connects TRBV7-2 to TRBJ2-2, with D perhaps matching TRBD2 (5 bases). CDR1 and CDR2 from the germline V gene are SGHTA and FQGNSA. The V and J ends lost 5 bases and 0 bases respectively, with 16 bases between them. The CDR3 is made up of 17 amino acids. CDR3 sequence reads: CASSRKSGLANTGELFF. CDR3 sequence (DNA): TGTGCCAGCAGCAGAAAGAGCGGCCTCGCGAACACCGGGGAGCTGTTTTTT.

This clone came up a few times. The V call is TRBV4-3, the J call TRBJ1-3; possible D gene TRBD1, 6 bases. The V end was cut by 1 base, the J end by 4 bases, with 11 bases between. The CDR3 covers 15 residues. Germline V CDR1 and CDR2: LGHNA, YSLEER. CDR3 nucleotides: TGCGCCAGCAGCCAAGGGGGGCGCGGAGGAAACACCATATATTTT. Amino acids: CASSQGGRGGNTIYF.

The rearrangement uses TRBV7-2 and TRBJ1-1; 8 positions agree with TRBD1. Germline V gene lookup returns CDR1 SGHTA and CDR2 FQGNSA. The CDR3 extends over 16 amino acids. Unmatched junction bases numbered 7, after V lost 3 bases and J lost 1 base. The CDR3: CASSFTGTGSNTEAFF. In nucleotides, the CDR3 is TGTGCCAGCAGCTTTACCGGGACAGGATCGAACACTGAAGCTTTCTTT.

There are a few counts of this clone. The same CDR3 arises from other DNA sequences in this sample as well. This rearrangement joins TRBV5-1 to TRBJ2-5; a possible D gene is TRBD2 (5 bases). Between the trimmed V and J ends, which lost 0 bases and 4 bases, there was a span of 7 bases. The CDR3 contains 13 residues. Germline CDR1 SGHRS, CDR2 YFSETQ. The CDR3 DNA reads as TGCGCCAGCAGCTTGGGCGGGTCAGAGACCCAGTACTTC. This gives the protein CASSLGGSETQYF. The full variable domain, in which reference TRBV5-1 and TRBJ2-5 provide the parts outside the CDR3, is KAGVTQTPRYLIKTRGQQVTLSCSPISGHRSVSWYQQTPGQGLQFLFEYFSETQRNKGNFPGRFSGRQFSNSRSEMNVSTLELGDSALYLCASSLGGSETQYFGPGTRLLVL.

This clone was observed a handful of times. The J gene is TRBJ2-7, the V gene TRBV11-1, with 7 bases that match TRBD1. The CDR3 consists of 13 residues. V lost 6 bases, J lost 8 bases, and 10 bases stayed unmatched. From germline, CDR1 is SGHAT and CDR2 FQDESV (reference sequence). The CDR3 DNA reads as TGTGCCAGCAGGAGGGACAGAGCTACTCAGCAGTACTTC. Its protein is CASRRDRATQQYF. Full variable domain (missing parts from reference TRBV11-1 and TRBJ2-7): EAEVAQSPRYKITEKSQAVAFWCDPISGHATLYWYRQILGQGPELLVQFQDESVVDDSQLPKDRFSAERLKGVDSTLKIQPAELGDSAMYLCASRRDRATQQYFGPGTRLTVT.

This clone was observed a handful of times. The chain uses TRBV6-5 and TRBJ2-1; TRBD2 aligns across 9 bases. The germline CDR1 and CDR2 sequences are MNHEY and SVGAGI. This CDR3 comprises 11 residues. V lost 6 bases to trimming and J lost 9 bases; unmatched junction nucleotides: 0. CDR3 DNA: TGTGCCAGCAGGGGACTAGCTGAGCAGTTCTTC. This encodes CASRGLAEQFF.

This clone was counted only a few times. The chain couples TRBV19 to TRBJ1-5, with D maybe TRBD1 (5 bases). The length of the CDR3 is 14 residues. In germline, CDR1 is LNHDA, CDR2 SQIVND (reference sequence). Trimming left V 7 bases short and J 4 bases short, with 14 bases between. DNA of the CDR3: TGTGCCAGTAAGGAGGGACCTGGGAATCAGCCCCAGCATTTT. It encodes CASKEGPGNQPQHF.

This chain joins TRBV19 and TRBJ2-7, with TRBD1 matching over 8 bases. This CDR3 has 15 amino acids. V shed 0 bases, J shed 4 bases, and the junction held 5 bases outside the gene matches. The V gene's germline CDR1 is LNHDA and CDR2 SQIVND (reference sequence). In DNA, the CDR3 is TGTGCCAGTAGTATAGATTGGAGACAGGGGTACGAGCAGTACTTC. Translation gives CASSIDWRQGYEQYF.

There are a few counts of this clone. This sequence joins TRBV7-3 and TRBJ2-2; 7 bases are a match to TRBD2. Germline values: CDR1 SGHTA, CDR2 FQGTGA. With 3 bases clipped from V and 1 base from J, the junction kept 2 bases outside the gene matches. The CDR3 covers 15 residues. In nucleotides, the CDR3 is TGTGCCAGCAGCTTTGGACTAGTGAACACCGGGGAGCTGTTTTTT. Translating it yields CASSFGLVNTGELFF.

The V and J genes are TRBV19 and TRBJ2-7; TRBD2 agrees at 10 bases. This CDR3 comprises 18 residues. Germline V gene data show CDR1 as LNHDA and CDR2 as SQIVND (reference sequence). V was clipped by 0 bases and J by 1 base; unmatched bases: 9. The CDR3 nucleotides are TGTGCCAGTAGTATAGACCATCTAGCGGGAGAGGGATCCTACGAGCAGTACTTC. This sequence encodes CASSIDHLAGEGSYEQYF.

This clone was observed a few times. Different DNA sequences within this sample yield the same CDR3. The chain has TRBV9 and TRBJ2-1, with 10 bases fitting TRBD2. The germline V gene encodes CDR1 SGDLS and CDR2 YYNGEE. This CDR3 is 16 amino acids long. Germline trimming cut 0 bases from V and 7 bases from J; bases unmatched to any gene: 7. CDR3 DNA sequence: TGTGCCAGCAGCGTAGGCGGCCTAGCGGGAGTAAATGAGCAGTTCTTC. Its protein is CASSVGGLAGVNEQFF.

This chain connects TRBV4-2 to TRBJ2-4; 9 nucleotides agree with TRBD2. CDR1 LGHNA and CDR2 YNFKEQ come from the germline V gene. CDR3 length equals 16 residues. The junction had 5 bases not matched to a gene; V was cut back by 4 bases and J by 1 base. Here the CDR3 reads CASSPLAGEAKNIQYF. The DNA for the CDR3 is TGTGCCAGCAGCCCATTAGCGGGAGAGGCCAAAAACATTCAGTACTTC.

The rearrangement uses TRBV5-8 and TRBJ1-2; TRBD1 agrees at 7 bases. Germline loops: CDR1 SGHTS, CDR2 YDEGEE. The CDR3 has 14 residues. With V trimmed by 4 bases and J by 4 bases, 7 bases remained unmatched. CDR3 amino acids: CASSTRDSSYGYTF. CDR3 DNA: TGTGCCAGCAGCACACGGGACAGTTCCTATGGCTACACCTTC.

This clone was found a few times. The V and J genes are TRBV5-1 and TRBJ2-2; 7 positions match TRBD2. Unmatched junction bases numbered 3, after V lost 1 base and J lost 3 bases. Germline V gives CDR1 SGHRS, CDR2 YFSETQ. CDR3 size: 15 residues. CDR3 bases: TGCGCCAGCAGCTTGTCGGGAGGCTACACCGGGGAGCTGTTTTTT. This encodes CASSLSGGYTGELFF.

V is TRBV7-9 and J is TRBJ2-1; D might be TRBD1 (6 bases). CDR3 length: 15 residues. Trimming took 6 bases from V and 5 from J, leaving 17 bases between them. Looked up from germline, CDR1 is SEHNR and CDR2 is FQNEAQ (reference sequence). The CDR3 DNA follows: TGTGCCAGCAGGCCGAGGGGGTCGGGGAACAATGAGCAGTTCTTC. Amino acids: CASRPRGSGNNEQFF.

J is TRBJ2-5 and V is TRBV9, with 8 bases matching TRBD1. Unmatched junction bases numbered 3, after V lost 0 bases and J lost 2 bases. CDR1 is SGDLS, CDR2 YYNGEE, per germline. The CDR3 extends over 15 amino acids. This CDR3 is CASSVGTGGQETQYF. CDR3 nucleotides: TGTGCCAGCAGCGTAGGCACAGGGGGTCAAGAGACCCAGTACTTC.

The chain couples TRBV18 to TRBJ2-7; D ambiguous. Per the germline V gene, CDR1 is KGHSH and CDR2 is LQKENI. CDR3 size: 15 residues. V dropped 4 bases and J dropped 2 bases, with 15 bases sitting between them. CDR3 bases: TGTGCCAGCTCACTGAGTCTAACCTCAACCTACGAGCAGTACTTC. This gives the protein CASSLSLTSTYEQYF.

The CDR3 nucleotides read TGTGCCAGCAGCGTACAGGGTCGGGGCTATGGCTACACCTTC. Protein sequence: CASSVQGRGYGYTF. The genes are TRBV7-9 and TRBJ1-2; tentative D call: TRBD1 (6 bases). CDR1 is SEHNR, CDR2 FQNEAQ, per germline (reference sequence). The CDR3 totals 14 residues. Trimming removed 5 bases from V and 4 bases from J, with 14 bases in between.

The chain employs TRBV27 and TRBJ2-7; no clear D. This CDR3 region has 14 residues. V gave up 5 bases and J gave up 2 bases, with 13 bases separating them. CDR1 is MNHEY and CDR2 is SMNVEV in the germline V gene (reference sequence). CDR3 loop: CASSTTRGTYEQYF. As DNA, the CDR3 is TGTGCCAGCAGTACCACGAGAGGTACCTACGAGCAGTACTTC.

Only a few counts were recorded for this clone. The J gene is TRBJ2-3, the V gene TRBV2, with unresolved D. This CDR3 comprises 11 residues. Trimming took off 4 bases at V and 14 bases at J, with 13 bases between the two ends. Germline V CDR1 and CDR2: SNHLY, FYNNEI. This CDR3 is CASSVREALYF. In nucleotides, the CDR3 is TGTGCCAGCAGTGTCCGTGAGGCACTGTATTTT.

This clone showed up just a few times. The rearrangement uses TRBV5-1 and TRBJ2-5; no firm D call. Germline values: CDR1 SGHRS, CDR2 YFSETQ. The CDR3 has 12 amino acids. V lost 4 bases and J lost 2, with 6 bases in between. Here the CDR3 reads CASSEIQETQYF. The CDR3 DNA is TGCGCCAGCAGCGAGATTCAAGAGACCCAGTACTTC.

The chain links TRBV5-1 to TRBJ2-5; no reliable D call. V was pared by 1 base and J by 2 bases, with 3 bases between. The length of the CDR3 is 12 residues. Germline CDR1 reads SGHRS; CDR2 reads YFSETQ. The CDR3 loop is CASSLQQETQYF. CDR3 DNA: TGCGCCAGCAGCTTGCAACAAGAGACCCAGTACTTC.

This clone has a handful of counts. The rearrangement joins TRBV7-9 to TRBJ2-5, with D possibly TRBD2 on 6 matching bases. The CDR3 consists of 16 residues. V shed 5 bases and J shed 2 bases, with 18 bases lying between them. Per the germline V gene, CDR1 is SEHNR and CDR2 is FQNEAQ (reference sequence). CDR3 in amino acids: CASSPRGGGWQETQYF. The CDR3 DNA reads TGTGCCAGCAGCCCCCGGGGAGGCGGGTGGCAAGAGACCCAGTACTTC.